The sequence of this TCR beta chain was determined in a study of blood T cell repertoires in COVID-19. Background on the study: Samples came from the United States, Italy and Spain, spanning acute and convalescent COVID-19. T cells, B-cell-depleted T cells, or PBMCs supplied cDNA or gDNA.

Seattle patient enrollment occurred during active infection, with longitudinal follow-up thereafter. As processed by the authors: Reference gene primer amplification gave estimated nucleated cell counts. Profiling relied on immunoSEQ multiplex PCR, and the TCRdb table lists in-frame clones only, not all of them. The DNA was the basis for D and trimming; V, J and clone size are from that table. The table lists 50,000 to 80,000 clones, roughly 85% of them singletons. CDR1 is MNHNS, CDR2 SASEGT, per germline. The CDR3 covers 13 residues. Trimming cost V 2 bases and J 4 bases, with 8 bases left between them.

The chain joins TRBV6-1 to TRBJ2-5; D unresolved. This receptor was identified in a woman aged 55-69 years with COVID-19, enrolled during active disease. Sequencing was done on a sample of peripheral blood. The CDR3: CASSENLRETQYF. CDR3 bases: TGTGCCAGCAGTGAAAATCTTAGAGAGACCCAGTACTTC.